The text below deals with one T cell receptor (beta chain). What this receptor recognizes is not known. No per-base quality is available; no much larger clone lies one base away. These data originate in a study of somatic mutations in cytotoxic T cells in rheumatoid arthritis (dated by TCRdb to 2016 to 2017). The study in broad terms: Sorted V beta1+ cells also underwent TCRB sequencing, and some V beta antibody-stained T-cell populations were flow-sorted at nearly 100% purity on a FACSAria II or Sony SH800. A total of around 60 rheumatoid arthritis patients and 20 or so healthy controls underwent TCRB deep sequencing. Patients and controls did not essentially differ in median age, which was nearly identical between the groups. In newly diagnosed rheumatoid arthritis without treatment, the study examined if expanded CD8+ T-cell clones harbor somatic mutations, relying on TCRB deep sequencing to characterize clonality. General conclusions and limits of the study: Several identical CD8+ TCRB sequences were found in both blood and synovial fluid, and in about an eighth of the 65 patients the largest CD8+ clone exceeded 20% of CD8+ cells. CD8+ T-cell clonality in rheumatoid arthritis patients was not significantly different from that in age-matched healthy controls. The expanded CD8+ clones had unknown antigen targets, and not appearing in virus-specific databases did not rule out that they were virus-specific. CD8+ clonality increased with age in patients (Spearman r of about 0.5) but not in healthy controls. The slight TRBV07 underrepresentation in patients was not adjusted for multiple comparisons.

Compared with germline, V lacks 0 bases and J lacks 8 bases; bases without a gene match: 11. Spanning cysteine to phenylalanine, the CDR3 consists of 18 amino acids. Left in the record is the CDR3 DNA by itself, 54 bases read in frame from the first base. The germline V gene provides CDR1 LGHNA and CDR2 YSLEER. Genomic DNA underwent TCRB CDR3 sequencing using the immunoSEQ assay. The original pipeline was this. Nothing other than productive TCRB rearrangements was included in the analyses. A clone was defined by a unique TCRB CDR3 sequence, and clonality was computed as a productive clonality index based on Shannon entropy. To calculate repertoire overlap between two samples, the template counts of each clone were considered relative to each sample's total templates. A correlation with a Spearman r of more than 0.6 was found between V-gene usage by flow cytometry and V-gene usage by TCRB sequencing. Sourced from immuneACCESS, this table was stored by TCRdb with only in-frame sequences that have V and J called. A share of the clones is absent; for the studies checked, an unresolved V gene accounts for under half, and the remainder has no known explanation. V and J calls plus clone size are reproduced from that table; the DNA served to infer D and trimming. This sample gives about 20,000 clones in total; approximately 87% of them show up just once. The biggest ten clones account for roughly 15% of the sample.

With a median age of approximately 60 years (range roughly 20-70) and 55% female, the healthy controls consisted of some 20 blood donors whose buffy coats were used. Positive magnetic bead selection on an AutoMACS was used to isolate CD4+ and CD8+ cells, with flow cytometry used to check purity. Peripheral blood mononuclear cells were isolated by Ficoll-Paque PLUS density gradient separation. Using Nucleospin Tissue or Tissue XS kits, DNA was extracted from CD4-enriched, CD8-enriched or PBMC samples, with quantification by a Qubit 2.0 fluorometer. The V gene is TRBV4-3 and the J gene is TRBJ2-1; 12 central nucleotides agree with TRBD2. Sequencing was performed on CD8+ T cells sorted from blood. The source of this sequence is a man aged 40-49 years in good health. The CDR3 here reads CASSQDFASGRAGYEQFF. The nucleotide sequence is TGCGCCAGCAGCCAAGATTTTGCTAGCGGGAGGGCCGGTTATGAGCAGTTCTTC.